One and the same sample provided the 24 T cell receptor beta chains below, sequenced in a study of shared clonotypes between healthy human individuals. Here immunoSEQ multiplex PCR was the method, and the copy in TCRdb shows in-frame clones only, minus some. The sample holds hundreds of thousands of clones; about 96% are singletons and the top ten take under 0.06%. Sequenced: naive CD4+ T cells sorted from blood. The subset: CD45RA+ positively selected. All receptors derive from a woman aged 25 to 39 in good health.

The rearrangement links TRBV5-4 to TRBJ2-5; D might be TRBD1 (6 bases). The CDR3 is 13 amino acids. Trimming took off 4 bases at V and 3 bases at J, with 10 bases between the two ends. CDR1 and CDR2 (germline): SGHNT, YYREEE (reference sequence). The CDR3 DNA follows: TGTGCCAGCAGCCAAGGACAGAAAGAGACCCAGTACTTC. Amino acids: CASSQGQKETQYF. Variable domain in full (rest from reference TRBV5-4 and TRBJ2-5): ETGVTQSPTHLIKTRGQQVTLRCSSQSGHNTVSWYQQALGQGPQFIFQYYREEENGRGNFPPRFSGLQFPNYSSELNVNALELDDSALYLCASSQGQKETQYFGPGTRLLVL.

Of note for this clone: Distinct nucleotide sequences in the sample also encode this CDR3. V usage is TRBV18 and J usage is TRBJ2-5, with 7 bases aligning to TRBD1. J gave up 2 bases and V 6 bases, and 6 bases lay outside the gene matches. Germline loops: CDR1 KGHSH, CDR2 LQKENI. There are 14 residues in the CDR3. CDR3 region: CASSPRTGQETQYF. As DNA, the CDR3 is TGTGCCAGCTCCCCCAGGACAGGTCAAGAGACCCAGTACTTC.

CDR3 DNA: TGTGCCAGCAGTGAAGGGTGGACAGGGGTGATGGGGGAGCTGTTTTTT. It specifies CASSEGWTGVMGELFF. The chain combines TRBV2 with TRBJ2-2; TRBD1 aligns across 9 bases. This CDR3 has 16 residues. The germline CDR1 and CDR2 sequences are SNHLY and FYNNEI. The junction had 8 bases not matched to a gene; V was cut back by 1 base and J by 8 bases.

V is TRBV5-1 and J is TRBJ2-5; D unclear. CDR1 and CDR2 from the germline V gene are SGHRS and YFSETQ. V was trimmed by 0 bases and J by 3 bases, leaving 9 bases between them. The CDR3 has 14 amino acids. CDR3 nucleotide sequence: TGCGCCAGCAGCTTGGGATTACTCGAAGAGACCCAGTACTTC. Its translation: CASSLGLLEETQYF.

The rearrangement links TRBV28 to TRBJ2-3, with D perhaps being TRBD1 or TRBD2 (5 bases each). Germline V gene data show CDR1 as MDHEN and CDR2 as SYDVKM. With 0 bases removed from V and 2 bases from J, the gap between germline ends came to 12 bases. The CDR3 is 16 residues long. CDR3 sequence reads: CASSLWEEGTTDTQYF. CDR3 in DNA: TGTGCCAGCAGTTTATGGGAGGAAGGGACCACAGATACGCAGTATTTT.

V and J are TRBV4-1 and TRBJ2-6; D not resolved. The CDR3 is made up of 16 amino acids. Per the germline V gene, CDR1 is MGHRA and CDR2 is YSYEKL. V gave up 4 bases and J gave up 0 bases, with 10 bases separating them. This CDR3 reads CASSPGPLSGANVLTF. The CDR3 nucleotides are TGCGCCAGCAGCCCCGGTCCTCTCTCTGGGGCCAACGTCCTGACTTTC.

The V call is TRBV28, the J call TRBJ1-4, with 9 bases fitting TRBD1. The CDR3 has 16 amino acids. V was pared by 6 bases and J by 7 bases, with 12 bases of the junction left unmatched. The germline gives CDR1 MDHEN, CDR2 SYDVKM. The CDR3 region has the DNA TGTGCCAGCAGATACGCCCGGGGACAGGGTGGTGAAAAACTGTTTTTT. Translated, it gives CASRYARGQGGEKLFF.

In the case of this clone: This sample includes further DNA sequences coding for the same CDR3. The chain uses TRBV6-5 and TRBJ1-1, with D possibly TRBD1 on 6 matching bases. The CDR3 is 13 residues long. Looked up from germline, CDR1 is MNHEY and CDR2 is SVGAGI. V was shortened by 0 bases and J by 4 bases, with 6 bases between the two germline ends. The CDR3 DNA reads TGTGCCAGCAGTTACTCCAGGGGCACTGAAGCTTTCTTT. Encoded protein: CASSYSRGTEAFF.

V and J are TRBV5-4 and TRBJ2-2; TRBD1 might be the D (5 bases). The germline gives CDR1 SGHNT, CDR2 YYREEE (reference sequence). CDR3 length: 16 residues. V dropped 4 bases and J dropped 2 bases, with 15 bases sitting between them. The CDR3 DNA reads TGTGCCAGCAGCCCGAGGACAAACAGTAACACCGGGGAGCTGTTTTTT. Protein product: CASSPRTNSNTGELFF.

The genes are TRBV5-1 and TRBJ2-1; 10 bases are shared with TRBD2. The CDR3 has 15 residues. Germline V gene data show CDR1 as SGHRS and CDR2 as YFSETQ. The V segment lost 5 bases and the J segment 4 bases; nucleotides outside the gene matches: 6. The CDR3 DNA reads as TGCGCCAGCAGGGCTGGACTAGCGGTGTACAATGAGCAGTTCTTC. As protein: CASRAGLAVYNEQFF.

The chain links TRBV7-9 to TRBJ2-2; TRBD1 agrees at 8 bases. The CDR3 length is 16 residues. The V and J ends lost 5 bases and 4 bases, in that order; junction bases with no gene match: 9. Germline V gives CDR1 SEHNR, CDR2 FQNEAQ (reference sequence). CDR3 amino acids: CASSHNIRGPTGELFF. Here the CDR3 DNA reads TGTGCCAGCAGCCACAATATCAGGGGGCCCACCGGGGAGCTGTTTTTT.

The chain carries TRBV12-1 and TRBJ2-2. TRBV12-1 is tagged as a pseudogene. The CDR3 is 15 amino acids. In DNA form, the CDR3 reads TGTGCCAGCAGCTTCGCCCCTGTAAACACCGGGGAGCTGTTTTTT. Its protein is CASSFAPVNTGELFF.

The gene calls are TRBV6-6 and TRBJ2-5, with 7 bases aligning to TRBD1. The J call is uncertain, as TRBJ2-7 better fits the DNA end. The CDR3 contains 13 residues. Germline CDR1 and CDR2: MNHNY and SVGAGI (reference sequence). The CDR3 bases are TGTGCCAGCCGCGCAGGGGGCTCCTACGAGCAGTACTTC. Translation gives CASRAGGSYEQYF.

The chain couples TRBV30 to TRBJ2-7; D uncertain. There are 15 residues in the CDR3. The germline CDR1 and CDR2 sequences are GTSNPN and SVGIG (reference sequence). V lost 7 bases to trimming and J lost 3 bases, with 22 bases between them. This CDR3 is CASSDAQQLFYEQYF. The CDR3 DNA reads as TGTGCCTCGTCGGACGCCCAGCAGTTATTCTACGAGCAGTACTTC.

The chain is built from TRBV27 and TRBJ1-1; D possibly corresponds to TRBD1 (5 bases). From germline, CDR1 is MNHEY and CDR2 SMNVEV (reference sequence). V lost 2 bases to trimming and J lost 8 bases, with 18 bases between them. This CDR3 spans 15 amino acids. Written as DNA, the CDR3 is TGTGCCAGCAGTTTAGAGCGGACACCCGGTAGGGAAGCTTTCTTT. Encoded protein: CASSLERTPGREAFF.

The chain has TRBV28 and TRBJ2-1; D possibly corresponds to TRBD1 (5 bases). This CDR3 is 14 amino acids long. Per the germline V gene, CDR1 is MDHEN and CDR2 is SYDVKM. With 8 bases removed from V and 3 bases from J, the gap between germline ends came to 14 bases. The CDR3 loop is CASSEDTGYNEQFF. The DNA of the CDR3 is TGTGCCAGCTCAGAGGACACGGGCTACAATGAGCAGTTCTTC.

Note on this clone: Other DNA sequences in the same sample also yield this CDR3. The chain couples TRBV5-1 to TRBJ1-5, with unresolved D. V lost 0 bases and J 7 bases, leaving 11 bases between the germline ends. CDR3 length: 14 residues. CDR1 is SGHRS and CDR2 is YFSETQ in the germline V gene. The CDR3 sequence is CASSLAAGGQPQHF. The CDR3 bases are TGCGCCAGCAGCTTGGCGGCAGGCGGGCAGCCCCAGCATTTT. The full variable domain, rest sourced from reference TRBV5-1 and TRBJ1-5, is KAGVTQTPRYLIKTRGQQVTLSCSPISGHRSVSWYQQTPGQGLQFLFEYFSETQRNKGNFPGRFSGRQFSNSRSEMNVSTLELGDSALYLCASSLAAGGQPQHFGDGTRLSIL.

The genes are TRBV11-2 and TRBJ1-3; TRBD1 might be the D (5 bases). The germline CDR1 and CDR2 sequences are SGHAT and FQNNGV. CDR3 length: 13 amino acids. Trimming removed 1 base from V and 4 bases from J, with 5 bases in between. In DNA, the CDR3 is TGTGCCAGCAGCTTAGCAGGGGGAAACACCATATATTTT. Its translation is CASSLAGGNTIYF.

This sequence joins TRBV11-2 and TRBJ2-4; 8 bases are shared with TRBD1. The germline V gene has CDR1 SGHAT and CDR2 FQNNGV. With V trimmed by 5 bases and J by 2 bases, 14 bases remained unmatched. The CDR3 runs 18 residues. For the CDR3, the DNA is TGTGCCAGCAGCCCCTTCCCCAGGGGGCCGAAATCCAAAAACATTCAGTACTTC. Encoded protein: CASSPFPRGPKSKNIQYF.

This clone was picked up one time. The DNA of the CDR3 is TGTGCCAGCAGCGCCTACTTAGGGAAAGGGAATGAGCAGTTCTTC. Its protein is CASSAYLGKGNEQFF. V is TRBV7-8 and J is TRBJ2-1; D not certain. Trimming left V 5 bases short and J 7 bases short, with 18 bases between. The CDR3 length is 15 residues. Germline CDR1 SGHVS, CDR2 FQNEAQ.

This clone was found once. This CDR3 is CASGSTGEQYF. In DNA, the CDR3 is TGTGCCAGCGGGAGCACCGGCGAGCAGTACTTC. The J gene is TRBJ2-7, the V gene TRBV6-6; TRBD2 is a possible D gene (5 bases). V lost 8 bases, J lost 6 bases, and 11 bases lay in between. The germline gives CDR1 MNHNY, CDR2 SVGAGI (reference sequence). This CDR3 spans 11 amino acids.

The chain recombines TRBV27 with TRBJ1-2; D possibly corresponds to TRBD1 (5 bases). From germline, CDR1 is MNHEY and CDR2 SMNVEV (reference sequence). The V end lost 6 bases, the J end lost 0 bases, and 29 bases lay between the germline ends. The length of the CDR3 is 20 residues. The CDR3 reads CASSPLVGGVQGITNYGYTF. The CDR3 region has the DNA TGTGCCAGCAGCCCCCTAGTCGGAGGGGTTCAGGGCATAACTAACTATGGCTACACCTTC.

The V call is TRBV5-1, the J call TRBJ1-5; D is unresolved. Germline V gene sequence: CDR1 SGHRS, CDR2 YFSETQ. CDR3 length equals 14 residues. Trimming took off 0 bases at V and 5 bases at J, with 9 bases between the two ends. CDR3 in DNA: TGCGCCAGCAGCTTGGTGGCAGGAGATCAGCCCCAGCATTTT. Amino acid sequence: CASSLVAGDQPQHF.

The V and J genes are TRBV2 and TRBJ2-3; D gene unclear. The CDR3 sequence is 13 residues long. With 8 bases removed from V and 3 bases from J, the gap between germline ends came to 12 bases. CDR1 and CDR2 from the germline V gene are SNHLY and FYNNEI. CDR3 DNA: TGTGCCAGCCTGAAAGGTGGGACAGATACGCAGTATTTT. Amino acid sequence: CASLKGGTDTQYF.